The clone carrying this TCR beta chain turned up a few times. No antigen is known for it. The data belong to a study of beta chain features in type 1 diabetes. Turning to the study itself: Patients shared similar age, gender and cell yields with healthy donors. Points from the study as a whole: In type 1 diabetes patients, VDJ junctions had fewer insertions; deletions at these junctions were more frequent.

The CDR3 length is 14 residues. Trimming cost V 7 bases and J 6 bases, with 16 bases left between them. The V gene's germline CDR1 is LGHNT and CDR2 FRNRAP. Expressed TCRB transcripts got sequenced, as all isolated RNA was reverse transcribed. Clones were sequenced by immunoSEQ multiplex PCR, and TCRdb holds only the in-frame ones, with some missing. This sample has around 500,000 clones, with roughly an eighth found just once. The sequenced material came from naive CD4+ T cells from blood. The TCR was taken from a woman younger than 30 in good health. This chain joins TRBV12-5 and TRBJ2-1; D ambiguous. The CDR3 reads CASAPFLGGNEQFF. The CDR3 nucleotides are TGTGCTAGTGCCCCGTTTTTGGGTGGCAATGAGCAGTTCTTC.